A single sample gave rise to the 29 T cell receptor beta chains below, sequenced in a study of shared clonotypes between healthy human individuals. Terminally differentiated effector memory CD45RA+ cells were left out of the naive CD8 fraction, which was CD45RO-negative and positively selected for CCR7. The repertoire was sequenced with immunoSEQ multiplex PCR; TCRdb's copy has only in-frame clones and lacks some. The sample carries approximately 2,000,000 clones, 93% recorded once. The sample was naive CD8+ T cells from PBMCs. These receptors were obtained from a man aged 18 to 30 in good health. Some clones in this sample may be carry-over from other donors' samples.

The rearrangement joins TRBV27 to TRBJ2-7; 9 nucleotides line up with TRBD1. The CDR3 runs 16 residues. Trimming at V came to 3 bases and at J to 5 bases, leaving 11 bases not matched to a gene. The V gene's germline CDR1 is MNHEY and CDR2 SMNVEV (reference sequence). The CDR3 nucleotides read TGTGCCAGCAGTTTCCTCACCGGGACAGGGAGTAACGAGCAGTACTTC. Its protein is CASSFLTGTGSNEQYF.

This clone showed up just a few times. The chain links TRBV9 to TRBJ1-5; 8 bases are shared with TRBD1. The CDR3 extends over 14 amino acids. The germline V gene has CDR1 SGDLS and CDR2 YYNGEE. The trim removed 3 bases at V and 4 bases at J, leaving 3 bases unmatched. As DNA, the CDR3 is TGTGCCAGCAGCGGACAGGGGAAAAATCAGCCCCAGCATTTT. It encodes CASSGQGKNQPQHF.

The CDR3 is CASSPPGEASTDTQYF. The CDR3 DNA is TGTGCCAGCAGCCCCCCTGGGGAGGCTTCCACAGATACGCAGTATTTT. This rearrangement joins TRBV7-9 to TRBJ2-3; D may be TRBD2 (6 bases). Germline CDR1 reads SEHNR; CDR2 reads FQNEAQ (reference sequence). This CDR3 spans 16 amino acids. The V end lost 5 bases, the J end lost 2 bases, and 17 bases lay between the germline ends.

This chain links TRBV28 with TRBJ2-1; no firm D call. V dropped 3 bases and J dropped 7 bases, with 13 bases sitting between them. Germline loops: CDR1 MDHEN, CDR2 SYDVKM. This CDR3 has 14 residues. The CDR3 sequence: CASSFGLLWNEQFF. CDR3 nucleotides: TGTGCCAGCAGTTTCGGGCTTTTATGGAATGAGCAGTTCTTC.

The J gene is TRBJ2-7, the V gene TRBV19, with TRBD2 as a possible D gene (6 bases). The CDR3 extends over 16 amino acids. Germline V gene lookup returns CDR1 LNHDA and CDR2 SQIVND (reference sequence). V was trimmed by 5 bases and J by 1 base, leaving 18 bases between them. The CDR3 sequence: CASSAQNLRGSYEQYF. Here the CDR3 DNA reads TGTGCCAGTAGTGCCCAGAATCTCCGGGGGTCCTACGAGCAGTACTTC.

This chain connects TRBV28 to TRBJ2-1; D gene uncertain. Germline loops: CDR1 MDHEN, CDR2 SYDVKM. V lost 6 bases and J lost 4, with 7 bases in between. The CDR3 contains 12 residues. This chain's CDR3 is CASRHGYNEQFF. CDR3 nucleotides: TGTGCCAGCAGACACGGGTACAATGAGCAGTTCTTC. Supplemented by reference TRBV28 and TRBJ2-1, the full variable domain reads DVKVTQSSRYLVKRTGEKVFLECVQDMDHENMFWYRQDPGLGLRLIYFSYDVKMKEKGDIPEGYSVSREKKERFSLILESASTNQTSMYLCASRHGYNEQFFGPGTRLTVL.

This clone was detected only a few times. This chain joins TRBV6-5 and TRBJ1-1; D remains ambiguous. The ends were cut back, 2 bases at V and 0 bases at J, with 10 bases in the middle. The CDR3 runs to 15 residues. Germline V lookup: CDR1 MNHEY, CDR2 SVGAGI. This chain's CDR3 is CASSYLGSLNTEAFF. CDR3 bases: TGTGCCAGCAGTTACCTCGGCAGCCTGAACACTGAAGCTTTCTTT.

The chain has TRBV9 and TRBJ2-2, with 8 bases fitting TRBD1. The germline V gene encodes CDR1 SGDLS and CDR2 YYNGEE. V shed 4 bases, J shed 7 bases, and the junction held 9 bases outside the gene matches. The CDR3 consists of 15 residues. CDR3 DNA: TGTGCCAGCAGCACGTACAGGGGGTTCGGCGGGGAGCTGTTTTTT. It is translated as CASSTYRGFGGELFF.

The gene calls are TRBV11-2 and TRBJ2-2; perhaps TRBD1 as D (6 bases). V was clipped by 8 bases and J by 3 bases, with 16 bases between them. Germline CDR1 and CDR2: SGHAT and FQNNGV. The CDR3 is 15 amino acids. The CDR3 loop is CASAPSDSHTGELFF. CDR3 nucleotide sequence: TGTGCCAGCGCCCCTTCGGACAGTCACACCGGGGAGCTGTTTTTT. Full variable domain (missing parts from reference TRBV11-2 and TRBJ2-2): EAGVAQSPRYKIIEKRQSVAFWCNPISGHATLYWYQQILGQGPKLLIQFQNNGVVDDSQLPKDRFSAERLKGVDSTLKIQPAKLEDSAVYLCASAPSDSHTGELFFGEGSRLTVL.

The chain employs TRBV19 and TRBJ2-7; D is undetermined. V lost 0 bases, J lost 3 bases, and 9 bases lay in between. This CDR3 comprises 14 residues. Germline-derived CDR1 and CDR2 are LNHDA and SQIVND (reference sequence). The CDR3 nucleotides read TGTGCCAGTAGTATAGATGGAGAAGACTACGAGCAGTACTTC. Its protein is CASSIDGEDYEQYF.

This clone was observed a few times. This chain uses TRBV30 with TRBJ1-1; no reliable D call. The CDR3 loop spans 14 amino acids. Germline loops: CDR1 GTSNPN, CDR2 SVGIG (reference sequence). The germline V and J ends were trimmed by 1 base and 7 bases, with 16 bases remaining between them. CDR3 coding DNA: TGTGCCTGGAGTGCACCCTCTATGGTTCTTGAAGCTTTCTTT. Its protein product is CAWSAPSMVLEAFF. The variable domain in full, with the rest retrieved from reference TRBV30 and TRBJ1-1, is SQTIHQWPATLVQPVGSPLSLECTVEGTSNPNLYWYRQAAGRGLQLLFYSVGIGQISSEVPQNLSASRPQDRQFILSSKKLLLSDSGFYLCAWSAPSMVLEAFFGQGTRLTVV.

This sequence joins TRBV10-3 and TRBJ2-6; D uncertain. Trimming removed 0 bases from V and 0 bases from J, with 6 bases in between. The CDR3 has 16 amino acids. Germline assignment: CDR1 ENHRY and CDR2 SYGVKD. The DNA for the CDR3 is TGTGCCATCAGTGAGTCGGAAGTCTCTGGGGCCAACGTCCTGACTTTC. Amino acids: CAISESEVSGANVLTF.

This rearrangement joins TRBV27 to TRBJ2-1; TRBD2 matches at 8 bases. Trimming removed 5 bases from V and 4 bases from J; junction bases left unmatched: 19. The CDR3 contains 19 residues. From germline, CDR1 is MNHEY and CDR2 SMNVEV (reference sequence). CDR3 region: CASSPQTSARGRVYNEQFF. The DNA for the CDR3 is TGTGCCAGCAGTCCACAGACTAGCGCAAGGGGTCGCGTATACAATGAGCAGTTCTTC.

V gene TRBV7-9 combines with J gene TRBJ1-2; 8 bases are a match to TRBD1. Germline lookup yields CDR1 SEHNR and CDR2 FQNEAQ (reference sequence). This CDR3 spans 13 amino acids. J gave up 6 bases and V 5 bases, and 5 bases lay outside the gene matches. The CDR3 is CASSADRDHGYTF. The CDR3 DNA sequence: TGTGCCAGCAGCGCGGACAGGGACCATGGCTACACCTTC.

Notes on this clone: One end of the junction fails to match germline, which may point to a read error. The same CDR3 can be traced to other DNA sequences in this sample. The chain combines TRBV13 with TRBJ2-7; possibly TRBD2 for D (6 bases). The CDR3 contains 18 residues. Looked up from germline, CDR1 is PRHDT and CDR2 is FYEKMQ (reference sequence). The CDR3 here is CASSARDAAVGGSYEQYF. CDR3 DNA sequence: TGTGCCAGCAGCGCCCGGGACGCAGCGGTTGGGGGGTCCTACGAGCAGTACTTT.

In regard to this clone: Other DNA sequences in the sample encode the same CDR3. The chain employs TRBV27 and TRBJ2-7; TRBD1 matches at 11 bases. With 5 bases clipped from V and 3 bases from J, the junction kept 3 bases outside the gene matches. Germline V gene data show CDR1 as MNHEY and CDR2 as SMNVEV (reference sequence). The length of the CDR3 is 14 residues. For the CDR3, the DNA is TGTGCCAGCAGTCACGGGACAGGGGGCTACGAGCAGTACTTC. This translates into CASSHGTGGYEQYF.

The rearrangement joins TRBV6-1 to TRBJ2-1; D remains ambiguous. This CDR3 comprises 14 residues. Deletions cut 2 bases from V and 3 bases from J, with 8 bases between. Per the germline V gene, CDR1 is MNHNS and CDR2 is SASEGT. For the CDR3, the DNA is TGTGCCAGCAGTGAACAAGGGTTCTACAATGAGCAGTTCTTC. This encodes CASSEQGFYNEQFF.

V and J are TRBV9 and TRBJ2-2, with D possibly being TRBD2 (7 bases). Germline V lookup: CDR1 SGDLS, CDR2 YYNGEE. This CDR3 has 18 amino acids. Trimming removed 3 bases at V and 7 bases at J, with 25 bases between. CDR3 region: CASSGHAGATGMVGELFF. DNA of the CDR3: TGTGCCAGCAGCGGACATGCGGGGGCTACAGGGATGGTCGGGGAGCTGTTTTTT.

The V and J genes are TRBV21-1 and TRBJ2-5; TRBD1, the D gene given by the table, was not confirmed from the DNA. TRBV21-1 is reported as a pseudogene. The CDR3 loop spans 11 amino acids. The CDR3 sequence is CASRQKETQYF. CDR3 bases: TGTGCCAGCAGACAAAAAGAGACCCAGTACTTC.

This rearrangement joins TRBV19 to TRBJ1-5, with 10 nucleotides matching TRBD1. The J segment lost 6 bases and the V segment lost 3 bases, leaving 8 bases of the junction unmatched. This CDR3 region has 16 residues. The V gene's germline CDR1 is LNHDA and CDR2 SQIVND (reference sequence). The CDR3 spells CASSIWGQGPTQPQHF. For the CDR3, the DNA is TGTGCCAGTAGTATTTGGGGACAGGGGCCCACTCAGCCCCAGCATTTT.

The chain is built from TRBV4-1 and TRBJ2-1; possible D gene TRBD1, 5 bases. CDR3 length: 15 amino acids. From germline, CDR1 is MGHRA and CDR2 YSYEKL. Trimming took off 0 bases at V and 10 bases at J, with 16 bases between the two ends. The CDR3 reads CASSQDGALVGEQFF. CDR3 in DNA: TGCGCCAGCAGCCAAGATGGGGCCTTAGTAGGCGAGCAGTTCTTC.

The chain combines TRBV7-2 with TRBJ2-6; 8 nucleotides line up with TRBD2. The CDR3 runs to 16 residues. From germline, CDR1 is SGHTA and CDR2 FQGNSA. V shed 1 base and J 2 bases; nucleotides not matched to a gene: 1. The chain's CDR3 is CASSLVRGAGANVLTF. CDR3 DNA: TGTGCCAGCAGCTTAGTGCGGGGGGCTGGGGCCAACGTCCTGACTTTC. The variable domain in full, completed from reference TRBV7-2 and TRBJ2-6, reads GAGVSQSPSNKVTEKGKDVELRCDPISGHTALYWYRQSLGQGLEFLIYFQGNSAPDKSGLPSDRFSAERTGGSVSTLTIQRTQQEDSAVYLCASSLVRGAGANVLTFGAGSRLTVL.

CDR3 in amino acids: CASSFYPLGFGYNEQFF. Here the CDR3 DNA reads TGTGCCAGCAGCTTTTACCCACTGGGTTTTGGCTACAATGAGCAGTTCTTC. The V gene is TRBV5-4, the J gene TRBJ2-1; D gene uncertain. From germline, CDR1 is SGHNT and CDR2 YYREEE (reference sequence). V dropped 2 bases and J dropped 3 bases, with 18 bases sitting between them. The CDR3 consists of 17 residues.

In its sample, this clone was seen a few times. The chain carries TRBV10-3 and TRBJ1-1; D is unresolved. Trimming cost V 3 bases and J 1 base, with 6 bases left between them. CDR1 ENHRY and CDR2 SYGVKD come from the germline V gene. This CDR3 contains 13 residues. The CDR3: CAISDPPNTEAFF. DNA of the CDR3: TGTGCCATCAGTGATCCCCCGAACACTGAAGCTTTCTTT.

CDR3 in DNA: TGTGCCAGCGGGGACAGTTACACAGATACGCAGTATTTT. Its translation: CASGDSYTDTQYF. The chain is built from TRBV28 and TRBJ2-3, with 7 bases lining up with TRBD1. The V gene's germline CDR1 is MDHEN and CDR2 SYDVKM. CDR3 length: 13 residues. Trimming took 8 bases from V and 2 from J; bases not matched to a gene: 4.

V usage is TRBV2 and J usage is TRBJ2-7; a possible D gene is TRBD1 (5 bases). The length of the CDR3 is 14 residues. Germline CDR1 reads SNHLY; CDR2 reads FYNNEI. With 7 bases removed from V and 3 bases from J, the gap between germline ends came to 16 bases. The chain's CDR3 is CASTMGQGNYEQYF. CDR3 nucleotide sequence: TGTGCCAGCACTATGGGCCAGGGCAACTACGAGCAGTACTTC.

CDR3: CASSQVGGAGELFF. In DNA, the CDR3 is TGCGCCAGCAGCCAAGTTGGAGGGGCCGGGGAGCTGTTTTTT. The rearrangement links TRBV4-3 to TRBJ2-2, with D perhaps matching TRBD2 (6 bases). This CDR3 is built from 14 residues. V was cut by 1 base and J by 6 bases, with 9 bases left in between. The germline V gene has CDR1 LGHNA and CDR2 YSLEER.

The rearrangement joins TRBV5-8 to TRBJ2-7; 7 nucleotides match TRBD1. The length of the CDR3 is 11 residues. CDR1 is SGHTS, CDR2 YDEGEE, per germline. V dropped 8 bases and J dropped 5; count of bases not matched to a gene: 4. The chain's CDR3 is CASADRDEQYF. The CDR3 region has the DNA TGTGCCAGTGCAGACAGGGACGAGCAGTACTTC.

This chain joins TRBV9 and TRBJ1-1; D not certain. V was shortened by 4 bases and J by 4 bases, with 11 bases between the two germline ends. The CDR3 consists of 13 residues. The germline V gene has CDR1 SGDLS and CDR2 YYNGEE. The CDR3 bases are TGTGCCAGCAGCACTCGGTGGGCCACTGAAGCTTTCTTT. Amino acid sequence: CASSTRWATEAFF.